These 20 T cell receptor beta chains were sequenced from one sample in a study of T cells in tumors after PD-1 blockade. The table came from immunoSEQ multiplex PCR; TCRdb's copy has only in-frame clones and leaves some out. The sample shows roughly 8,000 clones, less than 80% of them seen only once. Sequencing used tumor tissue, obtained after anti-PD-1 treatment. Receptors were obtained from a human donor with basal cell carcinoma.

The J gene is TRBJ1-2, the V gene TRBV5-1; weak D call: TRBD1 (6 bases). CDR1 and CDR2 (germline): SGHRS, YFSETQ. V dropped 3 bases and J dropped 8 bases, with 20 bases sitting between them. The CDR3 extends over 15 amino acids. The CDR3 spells CASSSTENRARGYTF. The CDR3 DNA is TGCGCCAGCAGCTCTACTGAAAACAGGGCTCGGGGCTACACCTTC.

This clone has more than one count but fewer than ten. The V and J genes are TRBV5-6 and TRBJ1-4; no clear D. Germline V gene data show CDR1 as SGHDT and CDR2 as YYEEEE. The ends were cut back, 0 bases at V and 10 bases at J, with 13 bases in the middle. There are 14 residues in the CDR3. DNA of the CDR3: TGTGCCAGCAGCTTGGGCAGGCGTTACGGAAAACTGTTTTTT. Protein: CASSLGRRYGKLFF. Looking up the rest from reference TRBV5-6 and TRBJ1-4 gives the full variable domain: DAGVTQSPTHLIKTRGQQVTLRCSPKSGHDTVSWYQQALGQGPQFIFQYYEEEERQRGNFPDRFSGHQFPNYSSELNVNALLLGDSALYLCASSLGRRYGKLFFGSGTQLSVL.

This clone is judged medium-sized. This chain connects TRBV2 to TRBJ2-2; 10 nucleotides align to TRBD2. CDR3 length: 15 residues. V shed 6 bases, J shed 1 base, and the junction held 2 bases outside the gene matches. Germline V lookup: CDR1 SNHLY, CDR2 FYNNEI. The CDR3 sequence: CASRVAGGNTGELFF. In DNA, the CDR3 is TGTGCCAGCAGGGTAGCGGGGGGGAACACCGGGGAGCTGTTTTTT.

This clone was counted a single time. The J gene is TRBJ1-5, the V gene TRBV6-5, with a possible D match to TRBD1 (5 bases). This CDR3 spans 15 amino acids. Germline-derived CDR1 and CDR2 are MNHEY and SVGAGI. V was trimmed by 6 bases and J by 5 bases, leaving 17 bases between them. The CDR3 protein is CASSLTEFGYQPQHF. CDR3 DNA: TGTGCCAGCAGCCTGACAGAGTTTGGTTATCAGCCCCAGCATTTT.

CDR3 sequence reads: CASSPGARESRETQYF. CDR3 coding DNA: TGTGCCAGCAGCCCAGGGGCGCGGGAGAGTAGGGAGACCCAGTACTTC. V and J are TRBV11-3 and TRBJ2-5, with a possible D match to TRBD2 (7 bases). The CDR3 consists of 16 residues. Trimming removed 5 bases at V and 5 bases at J, with 21 bases between. CDR1 and CDR2 (germline): SGHNT, YENEEA.

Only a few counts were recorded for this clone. Written as DNA, the CDR3 is TGTGCCTTAGGGGGGGGGCTGGGGACTGAAGCTTTCTTT. This sequence encodes CALGGGLGTEAFF. This rearrangement joins TRBV6-5 to TRBJ1-1; a weak D match, TRBD1 (6 bases). The germline CDR1 and CDR2 sequences are MNHEY and SVGAGI. Trimming left V 11 bases short and J 5 bases short, with 18 bases between. The CDR3 covers 13 residues.

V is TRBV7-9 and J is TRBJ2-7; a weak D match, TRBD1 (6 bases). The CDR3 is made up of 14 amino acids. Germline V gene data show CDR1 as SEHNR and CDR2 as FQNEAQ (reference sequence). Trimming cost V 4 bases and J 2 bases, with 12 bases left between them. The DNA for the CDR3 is TGTGCCAGCAGCTCCGGACAGCCAACCTACGAGCAGTACTTC. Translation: CASSSGQPTYEQYF.

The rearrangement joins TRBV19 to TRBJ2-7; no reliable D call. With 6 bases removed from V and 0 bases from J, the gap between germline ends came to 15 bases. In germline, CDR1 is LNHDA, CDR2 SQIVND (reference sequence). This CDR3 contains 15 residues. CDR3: CASRKDAYSSYEQYF. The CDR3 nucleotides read TGTGCCAGTAGAAAGGACGCCTACAGCTCCTACGAGCAGTACTTC. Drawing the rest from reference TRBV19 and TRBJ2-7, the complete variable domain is DGGITQSPKYLFRKEGQNVTLSCEQNLNHDAMYWYRQDPGQGLRLIYYSQIVNDFQKGDIAEGYSVSREKKESFPLTVTSAQKNPTAFYLCASRKDAYSSYEQYFGPGTRLTVT.

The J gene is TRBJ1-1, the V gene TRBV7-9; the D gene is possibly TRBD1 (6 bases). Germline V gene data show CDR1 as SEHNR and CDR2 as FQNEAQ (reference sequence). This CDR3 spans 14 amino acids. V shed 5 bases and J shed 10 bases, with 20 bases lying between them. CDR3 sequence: CASSHRRGRVGAFF. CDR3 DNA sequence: TGTGCCAGCAGCCACCGGAGGGGGAGGGTCGGAGCTTTCTTT. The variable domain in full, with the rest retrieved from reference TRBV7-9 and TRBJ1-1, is DTGVSQNPRHKITKRGQNVTFRCDPISEHNRLYWYRQTLGQGPEFLTYFQNEAQLEKSRLLSDRFSAERPKGSFSTLEIQRTEQGDSAMYLCASSHRRGRVGAFFGQGTRLTVV.

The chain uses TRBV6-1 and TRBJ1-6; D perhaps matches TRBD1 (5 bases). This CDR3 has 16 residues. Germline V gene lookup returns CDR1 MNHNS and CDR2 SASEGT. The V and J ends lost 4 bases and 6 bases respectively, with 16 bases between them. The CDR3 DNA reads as TGTGCCAGCAGTGGGGGACCGAATTCCCCTAATTCACCCCTCCACTTT. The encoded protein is CASSGGPNSPNSPLHF.

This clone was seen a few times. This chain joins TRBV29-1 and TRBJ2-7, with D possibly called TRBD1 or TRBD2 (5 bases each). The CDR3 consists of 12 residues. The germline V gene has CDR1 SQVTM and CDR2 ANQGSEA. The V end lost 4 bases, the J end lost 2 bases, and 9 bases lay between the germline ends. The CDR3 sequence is CSVGSGPYEQYF. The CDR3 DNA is TGCAGCGTTGGGTCGGGACCCTACGAGCAGTACTTC.

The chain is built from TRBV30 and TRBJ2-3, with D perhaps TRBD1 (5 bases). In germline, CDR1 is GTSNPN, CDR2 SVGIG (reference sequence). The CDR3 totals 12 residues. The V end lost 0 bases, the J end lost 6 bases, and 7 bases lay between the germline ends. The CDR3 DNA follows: TGTGCCTGGAGTGTACAGGCGGATACGCAGTATTTT. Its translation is CAWSVQADTQYF.

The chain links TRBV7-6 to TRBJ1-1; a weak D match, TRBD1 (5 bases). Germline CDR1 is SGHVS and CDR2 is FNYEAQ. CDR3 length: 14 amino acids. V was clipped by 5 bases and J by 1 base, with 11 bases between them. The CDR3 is CASSLPGWNTEAFF. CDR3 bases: TGTGCCAGCAGCCTTCCAGGGTGGAACACTGAAGCTTTCTTT.

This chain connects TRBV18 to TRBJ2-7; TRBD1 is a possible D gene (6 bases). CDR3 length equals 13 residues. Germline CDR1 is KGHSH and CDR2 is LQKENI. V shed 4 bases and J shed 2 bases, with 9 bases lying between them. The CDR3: CASSLQGTYEQYF. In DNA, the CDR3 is TGTGCCAGCTCACTACAGGGTACCTACGAGCAGTACTTC.

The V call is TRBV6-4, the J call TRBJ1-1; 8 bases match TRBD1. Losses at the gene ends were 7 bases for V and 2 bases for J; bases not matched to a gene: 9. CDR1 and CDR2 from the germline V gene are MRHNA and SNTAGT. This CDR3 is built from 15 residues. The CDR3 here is CASTPNTGGNTEAFF. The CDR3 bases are TGTGCCAGCACCCCAAACACAGGGGGTAACACTGAAGCTTTCTTT.

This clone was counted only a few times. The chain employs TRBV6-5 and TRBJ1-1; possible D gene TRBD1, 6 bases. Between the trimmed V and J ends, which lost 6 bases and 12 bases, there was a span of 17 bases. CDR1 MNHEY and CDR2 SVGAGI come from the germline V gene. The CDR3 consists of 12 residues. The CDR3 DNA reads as TGTGCCAGCAGCGGCAACAGGGTCGTAACTTTCTTT. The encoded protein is CASSGNRVVTFF.

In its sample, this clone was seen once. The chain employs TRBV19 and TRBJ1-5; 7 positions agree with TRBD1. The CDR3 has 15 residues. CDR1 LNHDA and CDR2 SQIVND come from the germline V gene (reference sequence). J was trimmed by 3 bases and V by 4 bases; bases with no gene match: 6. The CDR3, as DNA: TGTGCCAGTAGTAGGGGCAGGGGGACCAATCAGCCCCAGCATTTT. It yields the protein CASSRGRGTNQPQHF.

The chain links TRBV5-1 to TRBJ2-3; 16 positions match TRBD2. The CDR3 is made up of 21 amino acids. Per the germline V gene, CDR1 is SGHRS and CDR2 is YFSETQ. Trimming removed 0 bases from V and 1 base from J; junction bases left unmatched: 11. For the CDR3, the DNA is TGCGCCAGCAGCTTGGACGTCGCCGGGACTAGCGGGGGGGCCCGCACAGATACGCAGTATTTT. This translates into CASSLDVAGTSGGARTDTQYF.

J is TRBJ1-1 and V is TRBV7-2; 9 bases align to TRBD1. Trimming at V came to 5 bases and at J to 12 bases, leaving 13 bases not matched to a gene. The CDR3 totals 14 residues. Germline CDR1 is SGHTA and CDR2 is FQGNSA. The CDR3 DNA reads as TGTGCCAGCAGCCCCAATCCGGGACAGGGTGGAACTTTCTTT. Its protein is CASSPNPGQGGTFF.

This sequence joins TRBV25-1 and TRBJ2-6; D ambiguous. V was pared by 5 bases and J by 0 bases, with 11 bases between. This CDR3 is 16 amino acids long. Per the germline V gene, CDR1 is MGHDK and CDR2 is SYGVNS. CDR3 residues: CASSPPYSSGANVLTF. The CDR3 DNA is TGTGCCAGCAGTCCCCCGTACAGCTCTGGGGCCAACGTCCTGACTTTC. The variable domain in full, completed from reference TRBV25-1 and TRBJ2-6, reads EADIYQTPRYLVIGTGKKITLECSQTMGHDKMYWYQQDPGMELHLIHYSYGVNSTEKGDLSSESTVSRIRTEHFPLTLESARPSHTSQYLCASSPPYSSGANVLTFGAGSRLTVL.